These T cell receptor beta chains were read from a single sample in a study of early T cells in non-severe SARS-CoV-2 infection. TCRdb redid the calling of the 5' RACE reads with MiXCR, one entry per CDR3 protein. The table shows around 68,000 distinct CDR3 sequences, with 10% to 15% occurring only once. Specimen: whole blood, collected at baseline. These receptors all stem from an adult who was a healthcare worker with PCR-confirmed SARS-CoV-2 infection or an uninfected control (not recorded which). Each CDR3 is given with its conserved first and last residue. Fields, in order: V gene, D gene, CDR3 length, J gene, clone size, CDR3 protein, CDR3 DNA. D genes are given only for firm matches. Size tells how often a clone was seen (once, few, many) or the class of an expanded clone, and some rows leave it out.

TRBV7-9	TRBD2	18	TRBJ2-1	many	CASSSSGMAKSSYNEQFF	TGTGCCAGCAGCTCTAGCGGGATGGCTAAGAGCTCCTACAATGAGCAGTTCTTC
TRBV5-4	NA	14	TRBJ1-2	few	CASSLANTNYGYTF	TGTGCCAGCAGCTTGGCCAACACCAACTATGGCTACACCTTC
TRBV12-3/TRBV12-4	NA	13	TRBJ1-1	NA	CASSSTGNAEAFF	TGTGCCAGCAGTTCAACAGGGAACGCTGAAGCTTTCTTT
TRBV6-5	NA	12	TRBJ2-2	many	CASSYSTGELFF	TGTGCCAGCAGTTATTCCACCGGGGAGCTGTTTTTT
TRBV29-1	NA	13	TRBJ2-1	many	CSVESLSYNEQFF	TGCAGCGTTGAATCTCTATCCTACAATGAGCAGTTCTTC
TRBV5-6	NA	14	TRBJ2-1	NA	CASSLVSYYNEQFF	TGTGCCAGCAGCTTGGTTTCCTATTACAATGAGCAGTTCTTC
TRBV11-2	TRBD2	13	TRBJ2-7	few	CATGTSAAYEQYF	TGTGCCACAGGGACTAGCGCAGCCTACGAGCAGTACTTC
TRBV10-3	NA	13	TRBJ1-1	NA	CAISDLEGTEAFF	TGTGCCATCAGTGACCTAGAGGGGACTGAAGCTTTCTTT
TRBV2	TRBD1	15	TRBJ2-2	many	CASSQDRANTGELFF	TGTGCCAGCAGCCAAGACAGGGCGAACACCGGGGAGCTGTTTTTT
TRBV12-5	NA	13	TRBJ1-1	NA	CASGPPQGREAFF	TGTGCTAGTGGTCCACCCCAAGGCCGTGAAGCTTTCTTT
TRBV20-1	NA	12	TRBJ2-3	many	CSARPWADTQYF	TGCAGTGCTAGGCCATGGGCGGATACGCAGTATTTT
TRBV7-8	TRBD1	16	TRBJ2-3	NA	CASSLVGQGAADTQYF	TGTGCCAGCAGCTTAGTGGGACAGGGGGCTGCAGATACGCAGTATTTT
TRBV6-4	TRBD2	14	TRBJ2-1	medium-sized	CASSGTSGSDEQFF	TGTGCCAGCAGTGGTACTAGCGGGAGCGATGAGCAGTTCTTC
TRBV2	NA	14	TRBJ2-7	NA	CASSGGEKDYEQYF	TGTGCCAGCAGTGGGGGAGAAAAGGACTACGAGCAGTACTTC
TRBV7-2	NA	15	TRBJ1-1	NA	CASSLVVQGGTEAFF	TGTGCCAGCAGCTTAGTCGTGCAGGGAGGAACTGAAGCTTTCTTT
TRBV5-5	TRBD1	18	TRBJ2-2	few	CASSPRVIRGMNTGELFF	TGTGCCAGCAGCCCTCGGGTTATCAGGGGGATGAACACCGGGGAGCTGTTTTTT